This T cell receptor (beta chain) came from a study of shared clonotypes between healthy human individuals. Whole-study findings and limits: The sharing of 4.5% to 5% of naive CD4 clonotypes was seen across a handful of donors.

Remarks on this clone: Its target is not known.

Clones were sequenced by immunoSEQ multiplex PCR, and TCRdb holds only the in-frame ones, with some missing. The sample lists a few million clones, around nine tenths occurring once. Trimming pared 2 bases from V and 1 base from J, leaving 8 bases between. This CDR3 has 14 amino acids. Germline V gene lookup returns CDR1 KGHSH and CDR2 LQKENI. Source material: naive CD4+ T cells sorted from blood. Subset in this sample: CD45RA+ positively selected. The clonotype comes from a man between 18 and 35 years old in good health. The chain joins TRBV18 to TRBJ1-1; the D is unclear. The CDR3 region is CASSPTQQNTEAFF. DNA of the CDR3: TGTGCCAGCTCACCAACCCAACAGAACACTGAAGCTTTCTTT. Full variable domain (missing parts from reference TRBV18 and TRBJ1-1): NAGVMQNPRHLVRRRGQEARLRCSPMKGHSHVYWYRQLPEEGLKFMVYLQKENIIDESGMPKERFSAEFPKEGPSILRIQQVVRGDSAAYFCASSPTQQNTEAFFGQGTRLTVV.